One sample yielded the 2 T cell receptor beta chains listed below, sequenced in a study of T cells after yellow fever vaccination. TCRdb re-derived calls from the 5' RACE reads in MiXCR, one entry per CDR3 protein. Seen here are hundreds of thousands of distinct CDR3 sequences, around 4% observed once, and the top ten hold roughly a quarter. Material: PBMCs, obtained on the day of the yellow fever booster vaccination. The source is a man between 18 and 35 years old who received the YFV17D yellow fever vaccine.

This clonotype was picked up a small number of times. The gene calls are TRBV4-3 and TRBJ1-5; no definite D call. V was clipped by 0 bases and J by 5 bases, with 11 bases between them. The CDR3 contains 15 residues. The germline CDR1 and CDR2 sequences are LGHNA and YSLEER. CDR3 sequence (DNA): TGCGCCAGCAGCCAAGATCTCTCCCAGGATCAGCCCCAGCATTTT. Translating gives CASSQDLSQDQPQHF.

This clonotype turned up a few times. This chain joins TRBV10-3 and TRBJ1-2; 7 bases are shared with TRBD1. The V segment lost 0 bases and the J segment 4 bases; nucleotides outside the gene matches: 2. CDR3 length: 14 amino acids. CDR1 ENHRY and CDR2 SYGVKD come from the germline V gene. The CDR3: CAISESGQSYGYTF. CDR3 DNA: TGTGCCATCAGTGAGTCGGGACAGTCCTATGGCTACACCTTC.